This TCR beta chain was sequenced during a study of cytomegalovirus exposure and HLA in healthy donors. Study observations and caveats: Reportedly, diagnosis of cytomegalovirus status by the classifier showed high specificity and sensitivity. A list of approximately 160 TCR beta chains associated with cytomegalovirus was given.

Libraries were prepared by immunoSEQ multiplex PCR; TCRdb keeps only in-frame clonotypes and omits some of them. Here the sample spans fewer than 70,000 clones, 95% to 96% being singletons. For this clone: Its antigen is undetermined.

CDR3 length equals 18 residues. V trimming: 2 bases; J trimming: 3 bases; junction bases outside the gene matches: 14. Germline V gene lookup returns CDR1 GTSNPN and CDR2 SVGIG (reference sequence). The sequencing sample was made of PBMCs. The chain recombines TRBV30 with TRBJ2-5; 11 positions match TRBD2. This TCR was recovered from a man between 18 and 29 years old in good health and CMV-seronegative. CDR3 nucleotides: TGTGCCTGGAGTACCGGGGCTAGCGGGGGGATGTTGGAAGAGACCCAGTACTTC. Translation gives CAWSTGASGGMLEETQYF.